This T cell receptor beta chain was identified during a study of T cell changes during pregnancy in multiple sclerosis (dated by TCRdb to about 2019). For the study in its entirety: Changes in the T cell repertoire over the course of pregnancy were examined in this study in women with multiple sclerosis.

Worth noting for this clone: Its antigen specificity is not known. The junction shows a germline mismatch at one end, possibly a read error.

The library was produced with the immunoSEQ multiplex PCR assay. TCRdb took over this immuneACCESS table, retaining in-frame rearrangements with V and J assigned. Such tables are incomplete; in checked studies, under half of the missing clones stem from an unresolved V gene, and the remainder is unexplained. This sample gives about 66,000 clones in total; 75% to 95% of them show up just once. Clones ranked in the top ten supply roughly 5.7% of the sample. The receptor comes from a female donor with multiple sclerosis, enrolled in a pregnancy study. This sample comprised CD8+ T cells from peripheral blood mononuclear cells, obtained before pregnancy.

The nucleotides are TGTGCCAGCAGCTTAGTAGGGGCGGCGGTCTTC. The translation is CASSLVGAAVF. The sequence joins TRBV11-2 to TRBJ2-1, and the D gene may be TRBD1, 5 bases matching. From the cysteine up to the phenylalanine, the CDR3 has a length of 11 residues. Only CDR3 DNA remains: 33 bases, in frame from the first base. Sequences SGHAT (CDR1) and FQNNGV (CDR2) are obtained from the germline V gene.